A selection of T cell receptor beta chains follows, all from one sample in a study of CD8+CD57+ T cells in acquired aplastic anemia. TCRdb independently ran MiXCR on the reads; one entry per CDR3 protein. The table lists over 150,000 distinct CDR3 sequences, 63% of them singletons. Sequencing used sorted CD4+, CD8+, or CD8+CD57+ T cells (not recorded which) from PBMCs. These receptors originate from a human donor with aplastic anemia. Both conserved end residues are part of each CDR3. A D gene is named only where the DNA matches it firmly. Rows give clone size only sometimes, using once, few, many, or a class for an expanded clone.

CDR3nt | CDR3aa | v_gene | d_gene | j_gene | abundance
TGTGCCAGCAGTTTAGGGCGGAGCACAGATACGCAGTATTTT | CASSLGRSTDTQYF | TRBV12-3/TRBV12-4 | - | TRBJ2-3 | -
TGTGCCAGCAGTGCGACAGGGCTATACGAGCAGTACTTC | CASSATGLYEQYF | TRBV25-1 | TRBD1 | TRBJ2-7 | -
TGTGCCACCAGCACTTTAGCGGAGAACACCGGGGAGCTGTTTTTT | CATSTLAENTGELFF | TRBV15 | - | TRBJ2-2 | -
TGTGCCAGCAGCCCAGCGGGACTAGCGGATACTAGCACAGATACGCAGTATTTT | CASSPAGLADTSTDTQYF | TRBV7-9 | TRBD2 | TRBJ2-3 | -
TGTGCCAGTAGTATAGCGGGGATGACTTCGCTCTATGGCTACACCTTC | CASSIAGMTSLYGYTF | TRBV19 | - | TRBJ1-2 | -
TGTGCCAGTACCAAAGGGACAGGGGGGTTCAGTGATCAGCCCCAGCATTTT | CASTKGTGGFSDQPQHF | TRBV19 | TRBD1 | TRBJ1-5 | once
TGTGCCAGCAGCTGGGGTCGGGGCAGGGACACAGATACGCAGTATTTT | CASSWGRGRDTDTQYF | TRBV5-1 | - | TRBJ2-3 | -
TGTGCCAGCAGCTTAGCTAATAGGGAAGAGACCCAGTACTTC | CASSLANREETQYF | TRBV7-9 | - | TRBJ2-5 | once
TGTGCCACCAGCAGAGTATCCAGAATTGAGACCCAGTACTTC | CATSRVSRIETQYF | TRBV15 | - | TRBJ2-5 | -
TGTGCCAGCAGTTTAGATGGTAGCGGGAGGTCCGACGAGCAGTACTTC | CASSLDGSGRSDEQYF | TRBV10-3 | TRBD2 | TRBJ2-7 | -
TGTGCCATCAGTGAGATGACAGGGAAGTCTATCGAGCAGTACTTC | CAISEMTGKSIEQYF | TRBV10-3 | TRBD1 | TRBJ2-7 | -
TGTGCCAGCAGTCTGAAACAGGGACCCTACGAGCAGTACTTC | CASSLKQGPYEQYF | TRBV6-6 | - | TRBJ2-7 | -
TGTGCCAGCAGCCAAGTGGCAGGCCATGAGAAGTTCTTC | CASSQVAGHEKFF | TRBV9 | - | TRBJ2-1 | -
TGCAGCGTTGTCGGGGGAGATGGCTACACCTTC | CSVVGGDGYTF | TRBV29-1 | - | TRBJ1-2 | many
TGTGCCAGCGCCCGGTTGAGCGGGAGCAATGAGCAGTTCTTC | CASARLSGSNEQFF | TRBV7-9 | TRBD2 | TRBJ2-1 | -
TGTGCCAGCGGGGGTAATGGTGTGCGAGCTTTCTTT | CASGGNGVRAFF | TRBV2 | - | TRBJ1-1 | many
TGTGCCAGCAGTAGAGGTCCTGGTGTGAACACTGAAGCTTTCTTT | CASSRGPGVNTEAFF | TRBV2 | - | TRBJ1-1 | once
TGCAGTGCTAGAGGGCAGAATAATTCACCCCTCCACTTT | CSARGQNNSPLHF | TRBV20-1 | - | TRBJ1-6 | -
TGTGCCAGCAGTTCTAGGCTCGACAGCCTCTATGGCTACACCTTC | CASSSRLDSLYGYTF | TRBV12-3/TRBV12-4 | - | TRBJ1-2 | -
TGCGCCAGCAGCTGGACAGGGACCCTCTCGAACACCGGGGAGCTGTTTTTT | CASSWTGTLSNTGELFF | TRBV5-1 | TRBD1 | TRBJ2-2 | once
TGCAGTGCTAGAGATTCGGACAGCCTCTTCAGGACGACTGAAGCTTTCTTT | CSARDSDSLFRTTEAFF | TRBV20-1 | - | TRBJ1-1 | -
TGTGCCAGCAGGGCGACAGGGGATTCAAGCGAGCAGTACTTC | CASRATGDSSEQYF | TRBV2 | TRBD1 | TRBJ2-7 | -
TGTGCCAGCAGCCCCCGCGAGGGGAAAGAGACCCAGTACTTC | CASSPREGKETQYF | TRBV27 | - | TRBJ2-5 | -
- | CASSIMRGDQPQHFGDTGELFF | TRBV19 | - | TRBJ2-2 | -
TGTGCCAGCAGTGGACCGAATAGCAATCAGCCCCAGCATTTT | CASSGPNSNQPQHF | TRBV2 | - | TRBJ1-5 | -
TGTGCCAGCAGTGGAATCAGGGGGCTGAACTATGGCTACACCTTC | CASSGIRGLNYGYTF | TRBV2 | TRBD1 | TRBJ1-2 | -
TGCAGTGCTATCACTAGGGACAGGGGCTTATGGTCACCCCTCCACTTT | CSAITRDRGLWSPLHF | TRBV20-1 | TRBD1 | TRBJ1-6 | many
TGCGCCAGCAGCCAAGGACAGGCCTACACTGAAGCTTTCTTT | CASSQGQAYTEAFF | TRBV4-1 | - | TRBJ1-1 | many
TGTGCCAGCAGCTTACTGCAGGGGAGGTCACCCCTCCACTTT | CASSLLQGRSPLHF | TRBV7-9 | - | TRBJ1-6 | few
TGTGCCAGCAGCCCCCGACTATCCAACCAAGAGACCCAGTACTTC | CASSPRLSNQETQYF | TRBV9 | - | TRBJ2-5 | many
TGTGCCAGTCTCGGCGGGGGCACCTACAATGAGCAGTTCTTC | CASLGGGTYNEQFF | TRBV19 | - | TRBJ2-1 | -
TGTGCCAGCAGTTACTCAACCGGGGGGGAGCAGTACTTC | CASSYSTGGEQYF | TRBV6-5 | TRBD2 | TRBJ2-7 | many
TGTGCCAGCAGCCAAGATGTAGCGGAGTACTTC | CASSQDVAEYF | TRBV4-2 | - | TRBJ2-5 | -
TGTGCCAGCAGGATCTCTGGAAACACCATATATTTT | CASRISGNTIYF | TRBV2 | - | TRBJ1-3 | many
TGCAGTGCTATAAAGGGTGCCTACGAGCAGTACTTC | CSAIKGAYEQYF | TRBV20-1 | - | TRBJ2-7 | -
TGTGCCAGCAGCAGACAGGGAACCTACGAGCAGTACTTC | CASSRQGTYEQYF | TRBV7-9 | TRBD1 | TRBJ2-7 | many
TGCGCCAGCAGCCGGGGGGTAGCGGGTGTCTACGAGCAGTACTTC | CASSRGVAGVYEQYF | TRBV5-1 | TRBD2 | TRBJ2-7 | -
TGTGCCACCAACGCAGGGACCGCTGTAGATACGCAGTATTTT | CATNAGTAVDTQYF | TRBV24-1 | - | TRBJ2-3 | -
TGTGCCAGCAGCTTTGGTCAGGGCCGAGGGTCCAATGAGCAGTTCTTC | CASSFGQGRGSNEQFF | TRBV7-2 | - | TRBJ2-1 | -
TGTGCCAGCAGCTTTAATAGCGGGAGGGACCACGAGCAGTACTTC | CASSFNSGRDHEQYF | TRBV7-3 | TRBD2 | TRBJ2-7 | once
TGTGCCAGTAGTATAGTGGGACAGGGTGTTCTGTACTTC | CASSIVGQGVLYF | TRBV19 | TRBD1 | TRBJ2-4 | -
TGTGCCACCAGTGATGTGAATCAGGGTGTAGAGACCCAGTACTTC | CATSDVNQGVETQYF | TRBV24-1 | - | TRBJ2-5 | -
TGTGCCAGCAGTTCGCTCCGGGACAGGGGCCACGAGCAGTACTTC | CASSSLRDRGHEQYF | TRBV12-3/TRBV12-4 | TRBD1 | TRBJ2-7 | -
TGTGCCAGCAGCGTAGGGGAAGGCCAAGAGACCCAGTACTTC | CASSVGEGQETQYF | TRBV9 | - | TRBJ2-5 | once
TGCAGCGCGGTTCGGGAGAATGGCTACACCTTC | CSAVRENGYTF | TRBV29-1 | - | TRBJ1-2 | many
TGTGCCACCAGTGGGGCAGGGAGGGATTTCTATGGCTACACCTTC | CATSGAGRDFYGYTF | TRBV24-1 | - | TRBJ1-2 | few
TGTGCCAGCAGCCCAGGGGGATGTGGACAGGGTAGCACTGAAGCTTTCTTT | CASSPGGCGQGSTEAFF | TRBV7-9 | TRBD1 | TRBJ1-1 | -
TGTGCCAGCTCCCGACAGGGGGCAAGGAATTCACCCCTCCACTTT | CASSRQGARNSPLHF | TRBV2 | TRBD1 | TRBJ1-6 | -
TGTGCCATCAGTGAGGGCCTACCGGGACAGGTGGACTCTGAAGCTTTCTTT | CAISEGLPGQVDSEAFF | TRBV10-3 | TRBD1 | TRBJ1-1 | -
TGTGCCAGCAGCCCGGGACTAGCGGGGGCCACAGATACGCAGTATTTT | CASSPGLAGATDTQYF | TRBV7-3 | TRBD2 | TRBJ2-3 | few
TGTGCCAGCAGTCCCGGGACAGGGTCTTCCGAGCAGTACTTC | CASSPGTGSSEQYF | TRBV12-3/TRBV12-4 | TRBD1 | TRBJ2-7 | -
TGTGCCAGCAGCTTAAATAGGGGGTTTGATGGCTACACCTTC | CASSLNRGFDGYTF | TRBV7-3 | - | TRBJ1-2 | -
TGTGCCAGTAGTATCGATCGACAGGGGGAATACGAGCAGTACTTC | CASSIDRQGEYEQYF | TRBV19 | TRBD1 | TRBJ2-7 | once
TGTGCCAGCACCATCTCGGTCGGTGGCAATGAGCAGTTCTTC | CASTISVGGNEQFF | TRBV7-2 | - | TRBJ2-1 | -
TGTGCCAGCAGCTCCGGACAGGGGGCCGGCGAGCAGTACTTC | CASSSGQGAGEQYF | TRBV7-2 | TRBD1 | TRBJ2-7 | -
TGCGCCAGCAGCCAAATTCGGGTAGGGACGCGGATCACTGAAGCTTTCTTT | CASSQIRVGTRITEAFF | TRBV4-3 | - | TRBJ1-1 | once
TGTGCCAGCAGCGTAGCTCTGGATGAAAAACTGTTTTTT | CASSVALDEKLFF | TRBV9 | - | TRBJ1-4 | many
TGTGCCAGTAGTAGACGGGGGGGTGAAGCTTTCTTT | CASSRRGGEAFF | TRBV19 | - | TRBJ1-1 | many
TGTGCCAGCAGCGACTCGGACGGCGGGGGGGCCAATGAGCAGTTCTTC | CASSDSDGGGANEQFF | TRBV7-3 | TRBD2 | TRBJ2-1 | -
TGCAGCTACCGACAGGGGGGGTATGGCTACACCTTC | CSYRQGGYGYTF | TRBV29-1 | TRBD1 | TRBJ1-2 | -